This entry features one T cell receptor beta chain sequence. No antigen is known for it. Base quality data are lacking; no much larger clone is found one base away. Taken from cysteine to phenylalanine, the CDR3 has 16 residues. Of the read, only the CDR3 DNA is kept; its 48 bases are in frame from base 1. Trimming accounts for 4 bases at V and 6 bases at J, while the number of junction bases matched to no gene is 10. Taken from the germline V gene, the CDR1 and CDR2 loops are SGHRS and YFSETQ. The sample is drawn from a study of T-cell memory formation after mild COVID-19 (dated by TCRdb to 2020 to 2023). For the wider study: TCR sequence clusters from the two donors were largely donor specific. Longitudinal TCRalpha and TCRbeta repertoire sequencing tracked T-cell clones expanding and contracting after mild COVID-19 in a couple of donors. The cohort was made up of two young adult volunteers, one female and one male, who were previously healthy.

The instrument was an Illumina NovaSeq 6000. Using 5'RACE with constant-segment primers, TCRalpha and TCRbeta cDNA libraries were constructed, with sample barcodes and unique molecular identifiers added in the process. Trizol reagent was used to extract RNA from every sample. The libraries were amplified in two PCR steps, and the second step added a second sample barcode and Illumina TruSeq adapters. Sequencing of the libraries was done on an Illumina NovaSeq, producing 2 x 150 bp paired-end reads. The authors processed their data as follows. Demultiplexing of reads and collapsing into UMI-guided consensus sequences were performed with migec v1.2.7. Using mixcr v2.1.11, UMI consensuses were aligned to TRA and TRB V and J templates and then assembled into clonotypes. A clonotype was counted as expanded or contracted only if both edgeR and NoisET called the change significant, with noise models trained on biological replicates. edgeR calls used a false discovery rate-adjusted p below 0.01 and a log2 fold-change threshold of 1. PCA with hierarchical clustering of max-normalized trajectories of the 1000 most abundant clonotypes was used as exploratory dynamics analysis. The CD4 or CD8 phenotype of responding clones was assigned using the separately sequenced CD4+ and CD8+ repertoires. The raw public data were reprocessed by TCRdb itself: fastp quality trimming at Q25, MiXCR clonotype calling, in-frame beta chains only. For every CDR3 protein sequence, its rows merge into one entry that carries the most common genes and DNA. The authors' filters were not applied to this entry. The sample includes 450,000 to 700,000 distinct CDR3 sequences, with more than 15% observed a single time. The ten largest clones capture about 12% of the sample.

PBMCs were isolated by Ficoll-Paque density gradient centrifugation. What the research found in general, with its limitations: Only two mild cases were covered by the study, and larger cohorts that include severe cases with pre-infection samples were considered necessary. The second-wave clones that peaked on day 37 were not confirmed to be SARS-CoV-2 specific. Clones contracting from day 15 to 85 had balanced CD4/CD8 phenotypes, while a second wave expanding from day 15 to 37 was biased towards CD4+. Contracting CD4+ clones turned up mainly in the CM and EM memory subsets, whereas EMRA was where CD8+ clones were enriched. Some responding clones were detected in pre-infection memory, suggesting pre-existing cross-reactive memory T cells joined the SARS-CoV-2 response.

The sequencing sample was made of PBMCs or a T cell subset sorted from them (not recorded which). The TCR sequence derives from an adult woman who had mild COVID-19 (a few samples of this study predate the infection). The sample titles of this study are shuffled in the database, so cell type and time point are left out; the donor was told from shared clones. The rearranged segments are TRBV5-1 and TRBJ2-2, with 9 bases in between that match TRBD1. CDR3 protein: CASSQNRDRASGELFF. The DNA sequence follows: TGCGCCAGCAGCCAGAACCGGGACAGGGCGTCCGGGGAGCTGTTTTTT.